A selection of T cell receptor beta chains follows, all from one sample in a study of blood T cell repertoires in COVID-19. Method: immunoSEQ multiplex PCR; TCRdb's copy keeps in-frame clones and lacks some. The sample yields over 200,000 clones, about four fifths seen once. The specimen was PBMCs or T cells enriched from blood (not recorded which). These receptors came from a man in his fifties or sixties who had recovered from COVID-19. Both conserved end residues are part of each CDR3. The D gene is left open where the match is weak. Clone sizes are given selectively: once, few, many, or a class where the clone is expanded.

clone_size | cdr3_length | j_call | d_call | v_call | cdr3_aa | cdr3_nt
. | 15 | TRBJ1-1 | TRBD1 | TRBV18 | CASSSPGGRDTEAFF | TGTGCCAGCTCAAGTCCAGGGGGCAGGGACACTGAAGCTTTCTTT
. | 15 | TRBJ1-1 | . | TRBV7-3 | CASSLNGGMNTEAFF | TGTGCCAGCAGCTTAAATGGCGGAATGAACACTGAAGCTTTCTTT
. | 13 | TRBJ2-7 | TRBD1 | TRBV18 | CASSPQGAREQYF | TGTGCCAGCTCACCCCAGGGGGCGAGGGAGCAGTACTTC
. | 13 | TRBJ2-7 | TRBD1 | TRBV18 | CASSPPGQYEQYF | TGTGCCAGCTCACCCCCGGGACAGTACGAGCAGTACTTC
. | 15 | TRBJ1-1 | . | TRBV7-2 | CASSPRGWRDTEAFF | TGTGCCAGCAGCCCCCGGGGGTGGAGAGACACTGAAGCTTTCTTT
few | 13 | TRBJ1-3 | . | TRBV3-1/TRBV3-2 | CASNTGRGNTIYF | TGTGCCAGCAACACAGGGAGAGGAAACACCATATATTTT
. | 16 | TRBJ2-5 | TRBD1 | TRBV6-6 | CASSFSTGGWHETQYF | TGTGCCAGCAGTTTCAGCACAGGGGGCTGGCATGAGACCCAGTACTTC
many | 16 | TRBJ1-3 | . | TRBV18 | CASSQPTSSSGNTIYF | TGTGCCAGCTCACAGCCGACATCGAGCTCTGGAAACACCATATATTTT
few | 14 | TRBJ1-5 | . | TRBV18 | CASSPDMSNQPQHF | TGTGCCAGCTCACCGGACATGAGCAATCAGCCCCAGCATTTT
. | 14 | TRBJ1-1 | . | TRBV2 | CASSDGGLGTEAFF | TGTGCCAGCAGTGACGGAGGTCTTGGCACTGAAGCTTTCTTT
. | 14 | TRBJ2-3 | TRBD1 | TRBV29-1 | CSVEPGQGVDTQYF | TGCAGCGTTGAACCGGGACAGGGGGTCGATACGCAGTATTTT
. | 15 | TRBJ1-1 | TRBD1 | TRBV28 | CASSLHRGQNTEAFF | TGTGCCAGCAGTTTACACAGGGGTCAGAACACTGAAGCTTTCTTT
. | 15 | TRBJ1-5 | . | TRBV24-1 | CATSEPGLHNQPQHF | TGTGCCACCAGTGAGCCGGGACTGCACAATCAGCCCCAGCATTTT
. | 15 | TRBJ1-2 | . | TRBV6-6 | CASTPDGAVDYGYTF | TGTGCCAGCACTCCAGATGGGGCGGTGGACTATGGCTACACCTTC
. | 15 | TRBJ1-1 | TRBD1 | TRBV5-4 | CASSSTGALNTEAFF | TGTGCCAGCAGCTCAACAGGGGCCTTGAACACTGAAGCTTTCTTT
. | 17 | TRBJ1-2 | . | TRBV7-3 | CASSLTPINRFFDGYTF | TGTGCCAGCAGCTTAACGCCTATTAACAGGTTTTTCGATGGCTACACCTTC
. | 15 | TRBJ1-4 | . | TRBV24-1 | CATSARGATNEKLFF | TGTGCCACCAGTGCGAGAGGTGCAACTAATGAAAAACTGTTTTTT
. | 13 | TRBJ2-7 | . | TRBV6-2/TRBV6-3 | CASSSTRSYEQYF | TGTGCCAGCAGTTCCACTCGATCCTACGAGCAGTACTTC
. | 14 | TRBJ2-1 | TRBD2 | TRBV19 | CASSGGSSYNEQFF | TGTGCCAGTAGCGGGGGGAGCTCCTACAATGAGCAGTTCTTC
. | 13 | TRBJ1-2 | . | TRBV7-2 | CASSIRFGGGYTF | TGTGCCAGCAGCATAAGGTTCGGCGGGGGCTACACCTTC
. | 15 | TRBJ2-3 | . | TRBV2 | CASRRGRASTDTQYF | TGTGCCAGCAGGCGGGGCAGGGCTAGCACAGATACGCAGTATTTT
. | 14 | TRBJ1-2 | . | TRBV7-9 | CASSLRGLDYGYTF | TGTGCCAGCAGCCTTCGGGGATTAGACTATGGCTACACCTTC
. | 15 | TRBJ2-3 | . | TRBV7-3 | CASSSLSDSRDTQYF | TGTGCCAGCAGTTCCCTCTCCGACAGCCGGGATACGCAGTATTTT
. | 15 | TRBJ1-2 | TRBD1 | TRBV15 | CATSRATGDLYGYTF | TGTGCCACCAGCAGAGCAACAGGGGACCTCTATGGCTACACCTTC
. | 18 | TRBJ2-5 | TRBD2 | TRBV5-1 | CASSLAPSTSGVGKTQYF | TGCGCCAGCAGCTTGGCCCCCTCGACTAGCGGGGTGGGGAAGACCCAGTACTTC
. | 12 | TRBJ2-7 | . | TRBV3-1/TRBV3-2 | CASSQGVDEQYF | TGTGCCAGCAGCCAAGGAGTAGACGAGCAGTACTTC
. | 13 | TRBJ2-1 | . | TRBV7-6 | CASSFGHLKEQFF | TGTGCCAGCAGCTTCGGACACCTTAAGGAGCAGTTCTTC
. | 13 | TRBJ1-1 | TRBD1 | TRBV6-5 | CASRRQGATEAFF | TGTGCCAGCAGACGACAGGGGGCCACTGAAGCTTTCTTT
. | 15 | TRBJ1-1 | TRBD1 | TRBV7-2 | CASSLAQGASTEAFF | TGTGCCAGCAGCTTAGCCCAGGGGGCAAGCACTGAAGCTTTCTTT